These 27 T cell receptor beta chains originate from one sample sequenced in a study of blood T cell repertoires in COVID-19. Assay used: immunoSEQ multiplex PCR; TCRdb lists only in-frame clones, some missing. Here the sample spans 150,000 to 200,000 clones, around 80% being singletons. The source material was PBMCs or T cells enriched from blood (not recorded which). All receptors come from a man aged 40-50 years who had recovered from COVID-19.

V gene TRBV27 combines with J gene TRBJ1-2; 10 positions agree with TRBD1. Germline V gene lookup returns CDR1 MNHEY and CDR2 SMNVEV (reference sequence). The CDR3 runs 16 residues. Trimming took 1 base from V and 8 from J; bases not matched to a gene: 10. CDR3 DNA: TGTGCCAGCAGTTTATGGACAGGGGGAGGTCGGGAGGGCTACACCTTC. This sequence encodes CASSLWTGGGREGYTF.

This chain joins TRBV6-6 and TRBJ1-6, with 10 bases matching TRBD1. V shed 0 bases and J 10 bases; nucleotides not matched to a gene: 3. The germline CDR1 and CDR2 sequences are MNHNY and SVGAGI (reference sequence). The CDR3 length is 15 residues. CDR3 protein: CASSYSGTGDSPLHF. CDR3 DNA: TGTGCCAGCAGTTACTCTGGGACAGGGGACTCACCCCTCCACTTT.

The V and J genes are TRBV5-1 and TRBJ2-5; D uncertain. Per the germline V gene, CDR1 is SGHRS and CDR2 is YFSETQ. V dropped 4 bases and J dropped 2 bases, with 6 bases sitting between them. The CDR3 is 12 residues long. Here the CDR3 reads CASSPHQETQYF. CDR3 nucleotides: TGCGCCAGCAGCCCACATCAAGAGACCCAGTACTTC. The complete variable domain, with remaining parts taken from reference TRBV5-1 and TRBJ2-5, reads KAGVTQTPRYLIKTRGQQVTLSCSPISGHRSVSWYQQTPGQGLQFLFEYFSETQRNKGNFPGRFSGRQFSNSRSEMNVSTLELGDSALYLCASSPHQETQYFGPGTRLLVL.

This clone is a singleton in its sample. The chain's CDR3 is CASSPRGGAWETQYF. As DNA, the CDR3 is TGTGCCAGCTCACCACGCGGGGGGGCCTGGGAGACCCAGTACTTC. J is TRBJ2-5 and V is TRBV18; TRBD2 aligns across 9 bases. J gave up 5 bases and V 1 base, and 5 bases lay outside the gene matches. The CDR3 consists of 15 residues. Germline CDR1 reads KGHSH; CDR2 reads LQKENI.

The J gene is TRBJ1-5, the V gene TRBV2, with unresolved D. CDR1 and CDR2 (germline): SNHLY, FYNNEI. Trimming left V 6 bases short and J 3 bases short, with 12 bases between. The length of the CDR3 is 14 residues. This chain's CDR3 is CASRLGVTNQPQHF. The CDR3 DNA is TGTGCCAGCAGGCTCGGAGTTACCAATCAGCCCCAGCATTTT.

The genes are TRBV19 and TRBJ2-2; 7 nucleotides match TRBD1. V lost 5 bases, J lost 6 bases, and 12 bases stayed unmatched. The CDR3 has 16 residues. CDR1 and CDR2 (germline): LNHDA, SQIVND (reference sequence). The CDR3 coding sequence is TGTGCCAGTAGTTTCGGAAGGGGGCAAAGATCCGGGGAGCTGTTTTTT. Protein sequence: CASSFGRGQRSGELFF.

The chain is built from TRBV15 and TRBJ2-3; 13 nucleotides match TRBD2. The V gene end was trimmed by 5 bases and the J gene end by 6 bases; junction bases not matched to a gene: 5. There are 15 residues in the CDR3. The germline V gene encodes CDR1 LNHNV and CDR2 YYDKDF (reference sequence). The CDR3 is CATSDGTSGADTQYF. In nucleotides, the CDR3 is TGTGCCACCAGCGATGGGACTAGCGGGGCGGATACGCAGTATTTT. The full variable domain, completed using reference TRBV15 and TRBJ2-3, is DAMVIQNPRYQVTQFGKPVTLSCSQTLNHNVMYWYQQKSSQAPKLLFHYYDKDFNNEADTPDNFQSRRPNTSFCFLDIRSPGLGDTAMYLCATSDGTSGADTQYFGPGTRLTVL.

The chain carries TRBV6-5 and TRBJ1-5, with no clear D. The germline CDR1 and CDR2 sequences are MNHEY and SVGAGI. This CDR3 spans 15 amino acids. With 5 bases removed from V and 2 bases from J, the gap between germline ends came to 13 bases. The CDR3 region has the DNA TGTGCCAGCAGTCGCACACAGAGGGGCAATCAGCCCCAGCATTTT. Amino acid sequence: CASSRTQRGNQPQHF.

The rearrangement joins TRBV13 to TRBJ2-7; unclear D gene. The ends were cut back, 0 bases at V and 1 base at J, with 4 bases in the middle. Germline CDR1 reads PRHDT; CDR2 reads FYEKMQ (reference sequence). The CDR3 runs 13 residues. The CDR3 region is CASSLGTSYEQYF. The CDR3 nucleotides read TGTGCCAGCAGCTTAGGCACTTCCTACGAGCAGTACTTC.

The chain couples TRBV3-1 (or the pseudogene TRBV3-2) to TRBJ1-5, with 9 bases that match TRBD1. Germline CDR1 and CDR2: LGHDT and YNNKEL (reference sequence). The CDR3 contains 15 residues. Trimming at V came to 3 bases and at J to 6 bases, leaving 6 bases not matched to a gene. The DNA for the CDR3 is TGTGCCAGCAGCCAGGGACAGGGTCATGGTCAGCCCCAGCATTTT. As protein: CASSQGQGHGQPQHF.

This clone was observed a single time. The chain combines TRBV30 with TRBJ1-2; D remains ambiguous. The V and J ends lost 6 bases and 3 bases respectively, with 8 bases between them. Germline V gene sequence: CDR1 GTSNPN, CDR2 SVGIG (reference sequence). CDR3 length equals 11 residues. CDR3 DNA: TGTGCCTGCCCGGGTCACTATGGCTACACCTTC. Encoded protein: CACPGHYGYTF.

This chain joins TRBV3-1 (or the pseudogene TRBV3-2) and TRBJ2-7; D remains unclear. The CDR3 runs to 15 residues. V was clipped by 1 base and J by 3 bases, with 13 bases between them. The germline V gene has CDR1 LGHDT and CDR2 YNNKEL (reference sequence). This CDR3 reads CASSQGFAASYEQYV. DNA of the CDR3: TGTGCCAGCAGCCAAGGATTCGCGGCGAGCTACGAGCAGTACGTC.

V usage is TRBV5-1 and J usage is TRBJ2-7; TRBD2 aligns across 10 bases. Germline CDR1 and CDR2: SGHRS and YFSETQ. The CDR3 covers 15 residues. The ends lost 4 bases at V and 5 bases at J; junction bases unmatched: 9. The DNA for the CDR3 is TGCGCCAGCAGCCAACTAGCGGGGATACCCCACGAGCAGTACTTC. This encodes CASSQLAGIPHEQYF.

This sequence joins TRBV2 and TRBJ1-2; 7 bases line up with TRBD1. The CDR3 runs to 14 residues. Germline V gene data show CDR1 as SNHLY and CDR2 as FYNNEI. Unmatched junction bases numbered 4, after V lost 0 bases and J lost 6 bases. The CDR3 spells CASSEARTGNGYTF. The CDR3, as DNA: TGTGCCAGCAGTGAAGCGCGGACAGGTAATGGCTACACCTTC. Combining the CDR3 with reference TRBV2 and TRBJ1-2 gives the whole variable domain EPEVTQTPSHQVTQMGQEVILRCVPISNHLYFYWYRQILGQKVEFLVSFYNNEISEKSEIFDDQFSVERPDGSNFTLKIRSTKLEDSAMYFCASSEARTGNGYTFGSGTRLTVV.

The chain has TRBV19 and TRBJ2-3, with TRBD2 matching over 7 bases. CDR3 length: 16 residues. From germline, CDR1 is LNHDA and CDR2 SQIVND (reference sequence). With V trimmed by 8 bases and J by 0 bases, 11 bases remained unmatched. The chain's CDR3 is CASAPLERGSTDTQYF. As DNA, the CDR3 is TGTGCCAGTGCCCCCCTTGAGCGGGGTAGCACAGATACGCAGTATTTT.

Here the CDR3 DNA reads TGTGCCAGCAGCACCACGCTGGGTATGATGGGACAGGGGGAGCAGTACTTC. Amino acid sequence: CASSTTLGMMGQGEQYF. The genes are TRBV13 and TRBJ2-7; TRBD1 matches at 10 bases. CDR1 and CDR2 (germline): PRHDT, FYEKMQ (reference sequence). Trimming at V came to 5 bases and at J to 7 bases, leaving 17 bases not matched to a gene. This CDR3 region has 17 residues. The full variable domain, its missing parts supplied by reference TRBV13 and TRBJ2-7, is AAGVIQSPRHLIKEKRETATLKCYPIPRHDTVYWYQQGPGQDPQFLISFYEKMQSDKGSIPDRFSAQQFSDYHSELNMSSLELGDSALYFCASSTTLGMMGQGEQYFGPGTRLTVT.

The chain couples TRBV5-1 to TRBJ2-1, with 12 bases fitting TRBD2. Germline CDR1 SGHRS, CDR2 YFSETQ. The junction had 8 bases not matched to a gene; V was cut back by 4 bases and J by 6 bases. CDR3 length equals 16 residues. The CDR3 coding sequence is TGCGCCAGCAGCAGCGGTCTAGCGGGGGGGCGCAATGAGCAGTTCTTC. Its protein is CASSSGLAGGRNEQFF.

The V and J genes are TRBV11-2 and TRBJ2-5; 8 bases are a match to TRBD2. The J segment lost 5 bases and the V segment lost 5 bases, leaving 13 bases of the junction unmatched. The CDR3 sequence is 16 residues long. CDR1 SGHAT and CDR2 FQNNGV come from the germline V gene. CDR3 in DNA: TGTGCCAGCAGCCTTTTCCCCGGGGGGGCCGGGGAGACCCAGTACTTC. Amino acids: CASSLFPGGAGETQYF.

The J gene is TRBJ1-1, the V gene TRBV10-2, with D tentatively TRBD1 (5 bases). Germline-derived CDR1 and CDR2 are WSHSY and SAAADI. Trimming left V 7 bases short and J 1 base short, with 13 bases between. The length of the CDR3 is 14 residues. DNA of the CDR3: TGCGCCAGCACTACGACAGCAACGAACACTGAAGCTTTCTTT. Its translation is CASTTTATNTEAFF.

This clone appeared a single time. V is TRBV5-5 and J is TRBJ1-2; 8 bases are a match to TRBD1. V trimming: 2 bases; J trimming: 4 bases; junction bases outside the gene matches: 7. The CDR3 is made up of 15 amino acids. The germline CDR1 and CDR2 sequences are SGHKS and YYEKEE (reference sequence). This CDR3 reads CASSLVSGGSYGYTF. Written as DNA, the CDR3 is TGTGCCAGCAGCTTAGTGTCAGGGGGCTCCTATGGCTACACCTTC.

This chain uses TRBV5-6 with TRBJ1-1, with D tentatively TRBD1 (5 bases). This CDR3 is 16 amino acids long. The germline V and J ends were trimmed by 4 bases and 0 bases, with 16 bases remaining between them. Germline lookup yields CDR1 SGHDT and CDR2 YYEEEE. Here the CDR3 reads CASSGDLGNMNTEAFF. The DNA of the CDR3 is TGTGCCAGCAGCGGGGACTTGGGTAACATGAACACTGAAGCTTTCTTT.

This rearrangement joins TRBV11-2 to TRBJ2-1; D remains unclear. V lost 5 bases and J 8 bases, leaving 16 bases between the germline ends. The CDR3 length is 14 residues. Germline values: CDR1 SGHAT, CDR2 FQNNGV. The CDR3 is CASSPPTRIDEQFF. CDR3 coding DNA: TGTGCCAGCAGCCCTCCGACCAGGATAGATGAGCAGTTCTTC.

V and J are TRBV4-2 and TRBJ2-2; 15 bases are a match to TRBD2. The CDR3 has 20 amino acids. The V gene's germline CDR1 is LGHNA and CDR2 YNFKEQ. V lost 4 bases, J lost 2 bases, and 11 bases stayed unmatched. The CDR3 protein is CASSPKGLAGGEPNTGELFF. The CDR3 DNA reads TGTGCCAGCAGCCCCAAAGGACTAGCGGGGGGGGAACCTAACACCGGGGAGCTGTTTTTT.

This clone has a handful of counts. The V and J genes are TRBV30 and TRBJ2-3, with TRBD2 matching over 11 bases. CDR1 is GTSNPN and CDR2 is SVGIG in the germline V gene (reference sequence). The CDR3 covers 16 residues. With 2 bases clipped from V and 2 bases from J, the junction kept 6 bases outside the gene matches. The CDR3 DNA reads as TGTGCCTGGAGTCCACTAGCGGGGGCTTTCACAGATACGCAGTATTTT. It codes for CAWSPLAGAFTDTQYF.

Only a few counts were recorded for this clone. The V and J genes are TRBV2 and TRBJ1-4; D is undetermined. Looked up from germline, CDR1 is SNHLY and CDR2 is FYNNEI. V lost 3 bases and J lost 8, with 10 bases in between. This CDR3 region has 13 residues. For the CDR3, the DNA is TGTGCCAGCAGTGATCGTATCCTAGAAAAACTGTTTTTT. This gives the protein CASSDRILEKLFF.

CDR3 amino acids: CASSEGWDSSRYTF. CDR3 in DNA: TGTGCCAGCTCGGAGGGCTGGGACAGCTCGCGCTACACCTTC. V and J are TRBV18 and TRBJ1-2; TRBD1 aligns across 7 bases. The J segment lost 9 bases and the V segment lost 6 bases, leaving 13 bases of the junction unmatched. The germline CDR1 and CDR2 sequences are KGHSH and LQKENI. The CDR3 is 14 residues long.

V is TRBV5-6 and J is TRBJ1-3; D gene ambiguous. The CDR3 is 16 residues long. Trimming took 7 bases from V and 2 from J, leaving 19 bases between them. Germline CDR1 SGHDT, CDR2 YYEEEE. The CDR3, as DNA: TGTGCCAGCTCTCAAGGACTGTTAATGACTGGAAACACCATATATTTT. Protein sequence: CASSQGLLMTGNTIYF.